The clone carrying this T cell receptor beta chain was found many times. The data were produced by immunoSEQ multiplex PCR, yet TCRdb's version contains in-frame clones alone and is incomplete. The sample shows tens of thousands of clones, no singletons; the ten largest hold about 2.9%. The germline V gene has CDR1 SQVTM and CDR2 ANQGSEA. The CDR3 extends over 16 amino acids. The junction had 9 bases not matched to a gene; V was cut back by 3 bases and J by 1 base. The data were taken from a study of T cells after posttransplantation cyclophosphamide. Sequencing used PBMCs. The chain has TRBV29-1 and TRBJ1-3, with 7 bases matching TRBD1. The receptor was isolated from a woman between 55 and 75 years old in good health, CMV-negative, and a related stem cell transplant donor. The CDR3 protein is CSVDLPGQSSGNTIYF. The DNA for the CDR3 is TGCAGCGTTGATCTCCCGGGACAGAGTTCTGGAAACACCATATATTTT. Using reference TRBV29-1 and TRBJ1-3 for the parts outside the CDR3, the full variable domain is SAVISQKPSRDICQRGTSLTIQCQVDSQVTMMFWYRQQPGQSLTLIATANQGSEATYESGFVIDKFPISRPNLTFSTLTVSNMSPEDSSIYLCSVDLPGQSSGNTIYFGEGSWLTVV.